The rows below give T cell receptor beta chains drawn from one sample of a study of shared clonotypes between healthy human individuals. The method was immunoSEQ multiplex PCR; TCRdb's version includes in-frame clones alone and lacks a portion of them. Of around 1 million clones listed, about 80% are singletons. The material sequenced was memory CD4+ T cells sorted from blood. All receptors come from a man between 18 and 35 years old in good health. The CDR3 runs from the conserved cysteine through the conserved F or W. A D gene is named only where the DNA matches it firmly. Part of the rows lack a size; the others show once, few, many or a class for expanded clones.

>few|TRBJ2-7|.|TRBV5-1
TGCGCCAGCAGCCCCACGGCGGTTACCTACGAGCAGTACTTC
CASSPTAVTYEQYF
>.|TRBJ1-2|.|TRBV27
TGTGCCAGCAGACTGACAGGCTCCTATGGCTACACCTTC
CASRLTGSYGYTF
>.|TRBJ2-5|TRBD2|TRBV6-5
TGTGCCAGCAGTGGGACTAGCGGGACGGGGGAGACCCAGTACTTC
CASSGTSGTGETQYF
>.|TRBJ1-1|.|TRBV18
TGTGCCAGCTCACCGACCGGGGACACTGAAGCTTTCTTT
CASSPTGDTEAFF
>.|TRBJ1-4|.|TRBV5-4
TGTGCCAGCAGCCCGCAGGGGAGTGAAAAACTGTTTTTT
CASSPQGSEKLFF
>.|TRBJ1-5|TRBD1|TRBV6-5
TGTGCCAGCAGTACCGACAGGGGAGGCAATCAGCCCCAGCATTTT
CASSTDRGGNQPQHF
>.|TRBJ1-3|.|TRBV9
TGTGCCAGCAGCGCACCGAGCTCTGGAAACACCATATATTTT
CASSAPSSGNTIYF
>.|TRBJ1-2|.|TRBV2
TGTGCCAGCAGCACCCAGGGTACAACGCGGGGCTACACCTTC
CASSTQGTTRGYTF
>.|TRBJ1-2|TRBD1|TRBV27
TGTGCCAGCGGGGGCCGGACAGGAATCTATGGCTACACCTTC
CASGGRTGIYGYTF
>few|TRBJ2-7|.|TRBV7-2
TGTGCCAGCAGCCGGGGCCGTTCCTACGAGCAGTACTTC
CASSRGRSYEQYF
>.|TRBJ1-1|.|TRBV5-1
TGCGCCAGCAGCTTGGGGGACGTAGGTAAAAGTAGAGCTTTCTTT
CASSLGDVGKSRAFF
>.|TRBJ1-1|.|TRBV6-5
TGTGCCAGCTCGGAACAGAGGAACACTGAAGCTTTCTTT
CASSEQRNTEAFF
>.|TRBJ2-1|TRBD2|TRBV7-2
TGTGCCAGCAGCCCGGGACTAGCGTACAATGAGCAGTTCTTC
CASSPGLAYNEQFF
>.|TRBJ2-4|.|TRBV10-1
TGCGCCAGCAGTGAGTCGGCCAAAAACATTCAGTACTTC
CASSESAKNIQYF
>many|TRBJ1-1|TRBD1|TRBV28
TGTGCCAGCAGATCTCAGGGGGCCTTGAACACTGAAGCTTTCTTT
CASRSQGALNTEAFF
>once|TRBJ1-2|.|TRBV5-6
TGTGCCAGCAGCCTAAAACAGGCTTCGGGGGGCTACACCTTC
CASSLKQASGGYTF
>.|TRBJ1-2|TRBD1|TRBV5-4
TGTGCCAGCAGCTCAGGGACAGGGAGCGGCTACTATGGCTACACCTTC
CASSSGTGSGYYGYTF
>.|TRBJ1-2|.|TRBV19
TGTGCCAGTATTACGACTGCACGGACAGCGCCCTATGGCTACACCTTC
CASITTARTAPYGYTF
>many|TRBJ2-7|TRBD2|TRBV10-2
TGCGCCACTTGGGACCTAGCGGGAACATCCTACGAGCAGTACTTC
CATWDLAGTSYEQYF
>.|TRBJ1-3|.|TRBV11-2
TGTGCCAGCAGCCAAGGAGGGGGCACCATATATTTT
CASSQGGGTIYF
>few|TRBJ2-7|TRBD2|TRBV6-5
TGTGCCAGCAGTTACGCGGGAGCCTACGAGCAGTACTTC
CASSYAGAYEQYF
>.|TRBJ2-7|TRBD2|TRBV29-1
TGCAGCGTTGAAGCAAAACTAGCGGGAGGGATCCCTTTTTGCGAGCAGTACTTC
CSVEAKLAGGIPFCEQYF
>.|TRBJ1-5|TRBD1|TRBV5-6
TGTGCCAGCAGATTCGGGGGGGACAGAAGCAATCAGCCCCAGCATTTT
CASRFGGDRSNQPQHF
>.|TRBJ2-3|TRBD2|TRBV6-4
TGTGCCAGCAGCCCTACAGGTGGAAGCGGGAGGGCCTGGACGGCAGATACGCAGTATTTT
CASSPTGGSGRAWTADTQYF
>.|TRBJ2-7|TRBD2|TRBV7-2
TGTGCCAGCAGCTTAGGAGCGGGAGGGATTTACGAGCAGTACTTC
CASSLGAGGIYEQYF
>.|TRBJ1-3|TRBD1|TRBV29-1
TGCAGCGTCCGGACAGGGGCAAATGGAAACACCATATATTTT
CSVRTGANGNTIYF
>.|TRBJ2-7|.|TRBV10-2
TGCGCCAGCAGTGAGTGGGGCTCCTACGAGCAGTACTTC
CASSEWGSYEQYF
>few|TRBJ2-1|.|TRBV5-1
TGCGCCAGCAGCTTGGGGCAGGGATCGTGGGAGTTCTTC
CASSLGQGSWEFF
>.|TRBJ2-2|.|TRBV28
TGTGCCAGCAGTTTATCAAAGGGGGGGATCGGGGAGCTGTTTTTT
CASSLSKGGIGELFF
>few|TRBJ2-1|.|TRBV2
TGTGCCAGCAGTGTCCTTTCGGAGCAGTTCTTC
CASSVLSEQFF
>.|TRBJ2-2|.|TRBV5-6
TGTGCCAGCAGCATCCGCACCCAATGGGATCCTGCGAACACCGGGGAGCTGTTTTTT
CASSIRTQWDPANTGELFF
>.|TRBJ2-7|.|TRBV10-1
TGCGCCACGACTTGGATCCCAGGGCCGGCCGAGCAGTACTTC
CATTWIPGPAEQYF
>.|TRBJ2-5|.|TRBV29-1
TGCAGCGTTCGAAGAGCGGAGACCCAGTACTTC
CSVRRAETQYF
>.|TRBJ2-3|TRBD2|TRBV25-1
TGTGCCAGCAGGGGACTAGTTACAGAAGCAGATACGCAGTATTTT
CASRGLVTEADTQYF
>.|TRBJ1-1|.|TRBV28
TGTGCCAGCAGTACCCAGGGAGGGCAGGGCACTGAAGCTTTCTTT
CASSTQGGQGTEAFF
>.|TRBJ1-1|TRBD1|TRBV4-3
TGCGCCAGCAGCCAAGATCCCCCTTGGAGGGACAGGAACACTGAAGCTTTCTTT
CASSQDPPWRDRNTEAFF
>.|TRBJ2-5|.|TRBV29-1
TGCAGCGTTGCTCTGACAGGCCAATCGAAAGAGACCCAGTACTTC
CSVALTGQSKETQYF
>few|TRBJ2-1|TRBD1|TRBV5-6
TGTGCCAGCAGCTTTGGACAGGGATCCTACAATGAGCAGTTCTTC
CASSFGQGSYNEQFF
>.|TRBJ2-7|TRBD1|TRBV5-6
TGTGCCAGCAGCTTGCGGACAGGGAAGACTTACGAGCAGTACTTC
CASSLRTGKTYEQYF
>.|TRBJ1-4|TRBD1|TRBV27
TGTGCCAGCAGTTTCACGAGGGGGCGGTCGTTAGAAAAACTGTTTTTT
CASSFTRGRSLEKLFF